The clone carrying this TCR beta chain was counted between two and nine times. Its antigen is unidentified. The data were taken from a study of cytomegalovirus exposure and HLA in healthy donors. Study conclusions and caveats: In vitro data verified a few CMV-associated chains as specific for CMV antigens.

When sampled, the donors appeared nominally healthy, though they likely had unrecorded immune exposures. The study ran its PCR with 60 Vbeta and 13 Jbeta primers. Only in-frame clones appear in the TCRdb table, and some are missing; sequencing was by immunoSEQ multiplex PCR. The table includes approximately 130,000 clones, over 70% detected once. Germline values: CDR1 KGHSH, CDR2 LQKENI. J gave up 9 bases and V 6 bases, and 14 bases lay outside the gene matches. This CDR3 is 15 amino acids long. The gene calls are TRBV18 and TRBJ2-1, with TRBD2 identical over 7 bases. The clonotype comes from a man younger than 40 in good health and CMV-seronegative. Material for sequencing was PBMCs. CDR3: CASSQLGEGLAEQFF. In DNA form, the CDR3 reads TGTGCCAGCTCCCAGCTGGGGGAGGGCCTTGCTGAGCAGTTCTTC.